A single sample is the source of the 9 T cell receptor beta chains below, sequenced in a study of T cell repertoires in cytomegalovirus infection. These receptors' targets are unknown. TCRdb recomputed calls from the reads with MiXCR, one row per CDR3 protein. The sample has approximately 56,000 distinct CDR3 sequences, roughly a fifth seen once. The sample in question was CD8+ T cells from cultured PBMCs, obtained from culture after CMV antigen stimulation. The source is a human donor in good health (CMV status not recorded). Some clones in this sample may be carry-over from other donors' samples.

This chain links TRBV4-1 with TRBJ2-5; TRBD1 matches at 7 bases. The CDR3 totals 15 residues. CDR1 MGHRA and CDR2 YSYEKL come from the germline V gene. V shed 0 bases and J 6 bases; nucleotides not matched to a gene: 7. The CDR3 DNA is TGCGCCAGCAGCCAAGAGTGGCAGGGGGAACAGACCCAGTACTTC. Its protein product is CASSQEWQGEQTQYF.

The genes are TRBV12-3 or TRBV12-4 and TRBJ2-1; maybe TRBD2 (7 bases). V lost 5 bases to trimming and J lost 2 bases, with 19 bases between them. This CDR3 has 17 amino acids. CDR3 nucleotides: TGTGCCAGCAGTCCAACTGGGGCGGGGGCTCCCTACAATGAGCAGTTCTTC. This codes for CASSPTGAGAPYNEQFF.

The sample holds a few counts of this clonotype. The V gene is TRBV19, the J gene TRBJ2-1; TRBD1 or TRBD2 may be the D gene (6 bases each). Trimming shortened V by 6 bases and J by 5 bases, and 17 bases separated the two germline ends. Per germline, CDR1 LNHDA and CDR2 SQIVND (reference sequence). The length of the CDR3 is 15 residues. CDR3 region: CASRQEPGANNEQFF. CDR3 in DNA: TGTGCCAGTAGACAGGAGCCGGGGGCCAACAATGAGCAGTTCTTC.

This clonotype occurred a few times. CDR3 in amino acids: CASSLAVRGQLQETQYF. CDR3 sequence (DNA): TGTGCCAGCAGCTTAGCTGTCCGGGGACAGCTTCAAGAGACCCAGTACTTC. The chain links TRBV7-8 to TRBJ2-5; 7 positions match TRBD1. Trimming at V came to 0 bases and at J to 2 bases, leaving 9 bases not matched to a gene. Germline V gives CDR1 SGHVS, CDR2 FQNEAQ. The CDR3 loop spans 17 amino acids.

V and J are TRBV7-6 and TRBJ1-1, with TRBD1 as a possible D gene (5 bases). V was trimmed by 4 bases and J by 2 bases, leaving 14 bases between them. Germline CDR1 SGHVS, CDR2 FNYEAQ. The CDR3 covers 15 residues. As DNA, the CDR3 is TGTGCCAGCAGCTCCCTCTCGACAGAAAACACTGAAGCTTTCTTT. Translation gives CASSSLSTENTEAFF.

The V gene is TRBV4-2, the J gene TRBJ1-4, with 8 bases fitting TRBD1. The V segment lost 1 base and the J segment 4 bases; nucleotides outside the gene matches: 8. Germline CDR1 LGHNA, CDR2 YNFKEQ. There are 17 residues in the CDR3. In nucleotides, the CDR3 is TGTGCCAGCAGCCAAGGGACAGGGTCTTCTTATAATGAAAAACTGTTTTTT. Protein product: CASSQGTGSSYNEKLFF.

The chain carries TRBV7-6 and TRBJ2-2; unclear D gene. Germline loops: CDR1 SGHVS, CDR2 FNYEAQ. The CDR3 covers 13 residues. The V end lost 2 bases, the J end lost 4 bases, and 5 bases lay between the germline ends. The CDR3 loop is CASSLSPTGELFF. The CDR3, as DNA: TGTGCCAGCAGCTTATCGCCCACCGGGGAGCTGTTTTTT.

In this sample, this clonotype turned up a few times. It is likely a read error, because the conserved phenylalanine at the end of the CDR3 is missing. The gene calls are TRBV4-1 and TRBJ1-1, with unresolved D. The V end was cut by 3 bases, the J end by 1 base, with 12 bases between. There are 15 residues in the CDR3. The germline V gene encodes CDR1 MGHRA and CDR2 YSYEKL. The CDR3 spells CASSQAAGWNTEAFS. CDR3 in DNA: TGCGCCAGCAGCCAGGCCGCAGGCTGGAACACTGAAGCTTTCTCT.

As DNA, the CDR3 is TGTGCCAGCAGCGTCCGGACAGGGTGGGGTCGGACTGAAGCTTTCTTT. Translating it yields CASSVRTGWGRTEAFF. V is TRBV7-2 and J is TRBJ1-1; 8 bases agree with TRBD1. Trimming at V came to 5 bases and at J to 5 bases, leaving 13 bases not matched to a gene. The CDR3 extends over 16 amino acids. Germline V gives CDR1 SGHTA, CDR2 FQGNSA.